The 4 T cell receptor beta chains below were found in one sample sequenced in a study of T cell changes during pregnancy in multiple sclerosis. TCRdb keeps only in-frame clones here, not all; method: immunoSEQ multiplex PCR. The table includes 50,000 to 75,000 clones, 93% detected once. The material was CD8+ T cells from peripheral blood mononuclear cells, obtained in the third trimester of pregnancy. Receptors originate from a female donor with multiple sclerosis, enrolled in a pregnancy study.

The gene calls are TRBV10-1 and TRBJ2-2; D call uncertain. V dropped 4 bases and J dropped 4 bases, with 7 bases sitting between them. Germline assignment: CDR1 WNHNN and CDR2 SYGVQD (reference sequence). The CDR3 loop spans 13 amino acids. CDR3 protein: CASSGHSTGELFF. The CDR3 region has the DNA TGCGCCAGCAGTGGACACTCCACCGGGGAGCTGTTTTTT.

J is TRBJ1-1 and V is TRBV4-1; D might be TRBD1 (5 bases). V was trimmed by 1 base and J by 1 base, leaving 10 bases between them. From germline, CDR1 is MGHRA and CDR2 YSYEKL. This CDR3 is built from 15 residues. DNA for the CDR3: TGCGCCAGCAGCCAAGGGAGGGGAGGGAACACTGAAGCTTTCTTT. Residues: CASSQGRGGNTEAFF.

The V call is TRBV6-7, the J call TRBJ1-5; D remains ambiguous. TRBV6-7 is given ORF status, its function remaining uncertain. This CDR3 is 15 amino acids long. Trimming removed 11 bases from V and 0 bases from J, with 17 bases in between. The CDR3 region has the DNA TGTGCCGCGGAGGCAGAGCAAGATAGCAATCAGCCCCAGCATTTT. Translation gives CAAEAEQDSNQPQHF.

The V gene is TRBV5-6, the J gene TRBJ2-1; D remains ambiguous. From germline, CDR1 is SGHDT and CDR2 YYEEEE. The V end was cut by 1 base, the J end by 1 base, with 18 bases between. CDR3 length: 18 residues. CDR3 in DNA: TGTGCCAGCAGCTTGCTTCCAGGTGGCCCCGAATCCTACAATGAGCAGTTCTTC. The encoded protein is CASSLLPGGPESYNEQFF.